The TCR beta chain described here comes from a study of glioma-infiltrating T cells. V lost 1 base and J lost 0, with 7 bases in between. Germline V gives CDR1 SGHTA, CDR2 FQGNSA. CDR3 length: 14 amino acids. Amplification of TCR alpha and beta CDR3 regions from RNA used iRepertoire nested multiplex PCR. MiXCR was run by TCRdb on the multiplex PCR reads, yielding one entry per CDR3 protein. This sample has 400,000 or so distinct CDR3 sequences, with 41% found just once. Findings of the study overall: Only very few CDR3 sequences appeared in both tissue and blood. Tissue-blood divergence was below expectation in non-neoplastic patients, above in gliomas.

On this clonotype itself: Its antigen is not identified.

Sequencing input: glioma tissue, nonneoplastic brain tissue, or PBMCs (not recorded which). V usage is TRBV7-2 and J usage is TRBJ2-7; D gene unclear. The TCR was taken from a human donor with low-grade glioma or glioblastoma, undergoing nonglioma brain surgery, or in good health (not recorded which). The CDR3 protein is CASSLGGVSYEQYF. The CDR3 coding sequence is TGTGCCAGCAGCTTAGGAGGCGTCTCCTACGAGCAGTACTTC.